This passage covers 19 T cell receptor beta chains from one sample sequenced in a study of blood T cell repertoires in COVID-19. The repertoire was sequenced with immunoSEQ multiplex PCR; TCRdb's copy has only in-frame clones and lacks some. The table lists under 350,000 clones, roughly 90% of them singletons. The specimen sequenced was peripheral blood. Receptor source: a woman in her twenties or thirties with COVID-19, enrolled during active disease.

The chain links TRBV3-1 (or the pseudogene TRBV3-2) to TRBJ1-3; no definite D call. Germline V gives CDR1 LGHDT, CDR2 YNNKEL (reference sequence). The V and J ends lost 6 bases and 4 bases respectively, with 7 bases between them. The CDR3 loop spans 12 amino acids. CDR3 region: CASSHTGNTIYF. The DNA for the CDR3 is TGTGCCAGCAGTCATACAGGAAACACCATATATTTT.

This clone has a handful of counts. The chain carries TRBV7-2 and TRBJ1-2, with D unresolved. V was pared by 1 base and J by 7 bases, with 28 bases between. The CDR3 is 19 amino acids. CDR1 is SGHTA and CDR2 is FQGNSA in the germline V gene. Here the CDR3 DNA reads TGTGCCAGCAGCTTAGAGGACCTTAGCGGGAGCACACAGATCGGTGGCTACACCTTC. Translated: CASSLEDLSGSTQIGGYTF.

J is TRBJ1-5 and V is TRBV15, with 8 bases matching TRBD1. Per the germline V gene, CDR1 is LNHNV and CDR2 is YYDKDF (reference sequence). V was clipped by 1 base and J by 2 bases; unmatched bases: 10. This CDR3 has 18 amino acids. CDR3 in DNA: TGTGCCACCAGCAGAGCCCTAGGAAAGACAGGGGGCAATCAGCCCCAGCATTTT. Its protein product is CATSRALGKTGGNQPQHF.

This chain connects TRBV29-1 to TRBJ2-1, with D possibly matching TRBD2 (5 bases). The germline V gene encodes CDR1 SQVTM and CDR2 ANQGSEA. The CDR3 has 13 amino acids. Trimming removed 6 bases at V and 12 bases at J, with 21 bases between. This chain's CDR3 is CSVSPSLADLQFF. CDR3 DNA sequence: TGCAGCGTCTCACCCTCCCTTGCGGACTTGCAGTTCTTC.

This chain connects TRBV10-3 to TRBJ1-1, with D possibly TRBD1 on 5 matching bases. In germline, CDR1 is ENHRY, CDR2 SYGVKD. The CDR3 extends over 15 amino acids. The V end lost 2 bases, the J end lost 3 bases, and 13 bases lay between the germline ends. In DNA form, the CDR3 reads TGTGCCATCAGTGAGATGGGGGGAAGCGACACTGAAGCTTTCTTT. Protein: CAISEMGGSDTEAFF.

The chain employs TRBV3-1 (or the pseudogene TRBV3-2) and TRBJ1-6; D call uncertain. The CDR3 loop spans 15 amino acids. The V gene's germline CDR1 is LGHDT and CDR2 YNNKEL (reference sequence). The V end was cut by 1 base, the J end by 7 bases, with 11 bases between. This chain's CDR3 is CASSQAWWPNSPLHF. The CDR3 coding sequence is TGTGCCAGCAGCCAAGCGTGGTGGCCGAATTCACCCCTCCACTTT.

V gene TRBV30 combines with J gene TRBJ1-2; TRBD1 aligns across 7 bases. V shed 5 bases, J shed 5 bases, and the junction held 14 bases outside the gene matches. The CDR3 has 15 residues. Germline assignment: CDR1 GTSNPN and CDR2 SVGIG (reference sequence). CDR3 protein: CAWFASGTVRYGYTF. CDR3 bases: TGTGCCTGGTTCGCTTCCGGGACAGTACGATATGGCTACACCTTC.

This chain uses TRBV18 with TRBJ1-2; 8 nucleotides agree with TRBD1. This CDR3 spans 15 amino acids. The trim removed 3 bases at V and 5 bases at J, leaving 8 bases unmatched. Germline lookup yields CDR1 KGHSH and CDR2 LQKENI. The CDR3, as DNA: TGTGCCAGCTCACCGTCCACAGGGGGGGAATATGGCTACACCTTC. It specifies CASSPSTGGEYGYTF.

Concerning this clone itself: A much larger clonotype is one base distant, so this may be a read error. The CDR3 loop reads CASSSDTGELFF. For the CDR3, the DNA is TGTGCCAGCAGCTCCGACACCGGGGAGCTGTTTTTT. J is TRBJ2-2 and V is TRBV7-2; D gene uncertain. This CDR3 is built from 12 residues. Per germline, CDR1 SGHTA and CDR2 FQGNSA. V was pared by 4 bases and J by 3 bases, with 3 bases between.

V and J are TRBV9 and TRBJ2-1; TRBD2 matches 9 bases. J lost 4 bases, V lost 2 bases, and 7 bases had no gene match. There are 16 residues in the CDR3. From germline, CDR1 is SGDLS and CDR2 YYNGEE. The CDR3, as DNA: TGTGCCAGCAGCGTCACTGGGCGGGGGGGATACAATGAGCAGTTCTTC. This gives the protein CASSVTGRGGYNEQFF.

This clone was seen more than once but under ten times. The chain uses TRBV2 and TRBJ1-1; possible D gene TRBD1, 6 bases. This CDR3 is built from 14 residues. The V gene's germline CDR1 is SNHLY and CDR2 FYNNEI. V lost 2 bases, J lost 7 bases, and 14 bases lay in between. The chain's CDR3 is CASSEMGASGEAFF. CDR3 nucleotides: TGTGCCAGCAGTGAAATGGGGGCCTCTGGTGAAGCTTTCTTT.

This sequence joins TRBV12-3 or TRBV12-4 and TRBJ2-2, with D possibly being TRBD1 (6 bases). This CDR3 region has 12 residues. Trimming pared 8 bases from V and 5 bases from J, leaving 9 bases between. For the CDR3, the DNA is TGTGCCAGCGGGGGCTGGACCGGGGAGCTGTTTTTT. Its protein is CASGGWTGELFF.

The rearrangement uses TRBV5-5 and TRBJ1-2, with D unresolved. V gave up 5 bases and J gave up 6 bases, with 14 bases separating them. The CDR3 contains 13 residues. Germline CDR1 SGHKS, CDR2 YYEKEE (reference sequence). The CDR3 coding sequence is TGTGCCAGCAGTAGCCAGACCTCAAATGGCTACACCTTC. As protein: CASSSQTSNGYTF.

This clone was seen a few times. The chain recombines TRBV21-1 with TRBJ1-4. TRBV21-1 corresponds to a pseudogene. The CDR3 contains 18 residues. The CDR3, as DNA: TGTGCCAGCAGCAAAATGGGGGGAGGGGACGGAACTAATGAAAAACTGTTTTTT. Protein product: CASSKMGGGDGTNEKLFF.

Regarding this clone: This specimen includes other DNA sequences encoding the same CDR3. This chain joins TRBV2 and TRBJ1-5; D remains unclear. Germline V gene lookup returns CDR1 SNHLY and CDR2 FYNNEI. With 4 bases removed from V and 5 bases from J, the gap between germline ends came to 9 bases. The CDR3 has 13 residues. The CDR3 spells CASSGGRDQPQHF. CDR3 sequence (DNA): TGTGCCAGCAGTGGAGGGCGGGATCAGCCCCAGCATTTT.

The rearrangement uses TRBV5-8 and TRBJ2-5; 8 bases are a match to TRBD1. V trimming: 2 bases; J trimming: 1 base; junction bases outside the gene matches: 10. Germline CDR1 reads SGHTS; CDR2 reads YDEGEE. The CDR3 consists of 17 residues. For the CDR3, the DNA is TGTGCCAGCAGCTTTGGGCTACAGGGGGTCCTCCAAGAGACCCAGTACTTC. It is translated as CASSFGLQGVLQETQYF.

The J gene is TRBJ1-1, the V gene TRBV2; 8 nucleotides align to TRBD1. CDR1 is SNHLY and CDR2 is FYNNEI in the germline V gene. The J segment lost 1 base and the V segment lost 4 bases, leaving 5 bases of the junction unmatched. The CDR3 loop spans 15 amino acids. DNA for the CDR3: TGTGCCAGCAGTGGCCAGGGGGCGAGGAACACTGAAGCTTTCTTT. Translated: CASSGQGARNTEAFF.

This clone was counted between two and nine times. This chain connects TRBV27 to TRBJ1-6, with D perhaps matching TRBD1 (5 bases). CDR1 and CDR2 (germline): MNHEY, SMNVEV (reference sequence). This CDR3 contains 16 residues. V lost 7 bases to trimming and J lost 0 bases, with 13 bases between them. CDR3 bases: TGTGCCAGCACCTCACCCACAGGCTCCTATAATTCACCCCTCCACTTT. Its protein is CASTSPTGSYNSPLHF.

Note on this clone: Other DNA sequences in this specimen translate into the identical CDR3. The J gene is TRBJ1-2, the V gene TRBV6-5; maybe TRBD1 (5 bases). The V gene lost 6 bases and the J gene lost 4 bases, with 9 bases spanning the gap. CDR3 length: 12 amino acids. Looked up from germline, CDR1 is MNHEY and CDR2 is SVGAGI. Here the CDR3 reads CASRGQVYGYTF. CDR3 in DNA: TGTGCCAGCAGGGGGCAGGTCTATGGCTACACCTTC.